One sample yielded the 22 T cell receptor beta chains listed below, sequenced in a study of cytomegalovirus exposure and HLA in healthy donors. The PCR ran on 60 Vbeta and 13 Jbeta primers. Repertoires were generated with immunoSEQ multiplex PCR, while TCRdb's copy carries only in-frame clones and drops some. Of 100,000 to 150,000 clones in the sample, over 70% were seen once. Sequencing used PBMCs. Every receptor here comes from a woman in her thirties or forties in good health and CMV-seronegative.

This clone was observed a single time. For the CDR3, the DNA is TGTGCCAGCTCCTTACCACCTCTAGGCAACACTGAAGCTTTCTTT. It specifies CASSLPPLGNTEAFF. V gene TRBV18 combines with J gene TRBJ1-1; D uncertain. CDR1 and CDR2 (germline): KGHSH, LQKENI. V was pared by 6 bases and J by 2 bases, with 16 bases between. This CDR3 region has 15 residues.

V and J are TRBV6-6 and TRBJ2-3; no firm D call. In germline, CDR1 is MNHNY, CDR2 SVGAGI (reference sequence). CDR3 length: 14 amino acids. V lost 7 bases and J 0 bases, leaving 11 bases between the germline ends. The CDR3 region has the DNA TGTGCCAGCAAAATCACTCTTAGCACAGATACGCAGTATTTT. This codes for CASKITLSTDTQYF.

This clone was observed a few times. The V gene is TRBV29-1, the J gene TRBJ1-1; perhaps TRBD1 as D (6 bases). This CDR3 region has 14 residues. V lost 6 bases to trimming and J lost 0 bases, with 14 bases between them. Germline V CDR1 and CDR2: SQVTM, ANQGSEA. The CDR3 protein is CSVRGGALNTEAFF. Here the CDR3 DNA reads TGCAGCGTCCGAGGGGGAGCACTGAACACTGAAGCTTTCTTT.

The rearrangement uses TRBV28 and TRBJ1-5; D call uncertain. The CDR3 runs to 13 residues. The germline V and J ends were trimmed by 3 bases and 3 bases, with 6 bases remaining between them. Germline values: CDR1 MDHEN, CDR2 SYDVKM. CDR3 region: CASSFGYNQPQHF. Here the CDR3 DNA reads TGTGCCAGCAGTTTCGGGTACAATCAGCCCCAGCATTTT.

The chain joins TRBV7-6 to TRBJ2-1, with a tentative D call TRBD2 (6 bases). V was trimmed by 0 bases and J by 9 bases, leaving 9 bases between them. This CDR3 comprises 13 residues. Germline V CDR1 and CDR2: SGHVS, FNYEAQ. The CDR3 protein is CASSLARDSEQFF. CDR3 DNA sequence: TGTGCCAGCAGCTTAGCGAGGGACTCTGAGCAGTTCTTC. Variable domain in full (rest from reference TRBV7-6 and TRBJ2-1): GAGVSQSPRYKVTKRGQDVALRCDPISGHVSLYWYRQALGQGPEFLTYFNYEAQQDKSGLPNDRFSAERPEGSISTLTIQRTEQRDSAMYRCASSLARDSEQFFGPGTRLTVL.

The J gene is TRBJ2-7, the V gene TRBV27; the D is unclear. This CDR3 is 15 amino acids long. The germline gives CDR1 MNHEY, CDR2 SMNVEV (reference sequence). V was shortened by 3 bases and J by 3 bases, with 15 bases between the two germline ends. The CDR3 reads CASSFSPVPLYEQYF. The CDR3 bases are TGTGCCAGCAGTTTTTCCCCCGTTCCCCTCTACGAGCAGTACTTC.

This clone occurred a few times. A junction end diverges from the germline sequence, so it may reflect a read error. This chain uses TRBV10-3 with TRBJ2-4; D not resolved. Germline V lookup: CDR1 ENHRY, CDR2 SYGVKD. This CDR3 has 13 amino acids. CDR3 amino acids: CAIRDQTQNSQYF. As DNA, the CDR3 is TGTGCCATCAGAGATCAGACACAAAACAGTCAGTACTTC.

Here the CDR3 reads CASSTGVNNSPLHF. CDR3 DNA: TGTGCCAGCTCAACGGGAGTAAATAATTCACCCCTCCACTTT. The J gene is TRBJ1-6, the V gene TRBV18, with D unresolved. V lost 5 bases and J lost 5, with 10 bases in between. The CDR3 spans 14 residues. Germline V lookup: CDR1 KGHSH, CDR2 LQKENI.

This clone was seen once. Here the CDR3 reads CASSPPTGPGYTF. In DNA, the CDR3 is TGTGCCAGCTCACCTCCCACAGGTCCCGGCTACACCTTC. The chain has TRBV18 and TRBJ1-2; tentatively, D is TRBD1 (5 bases). Between the trimmed V and J ends, which lost 3 bases and 8 bases, there was a span of 13 bases. The CDR3 has 13 residues. Per the germline V gene, CDR1 is KGHSH and CDR2 is LQKENI.

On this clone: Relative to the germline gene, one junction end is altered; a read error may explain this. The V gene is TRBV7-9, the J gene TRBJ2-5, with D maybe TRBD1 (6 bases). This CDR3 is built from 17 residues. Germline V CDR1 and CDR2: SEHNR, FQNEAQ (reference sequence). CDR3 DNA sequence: TGTTCCAGCAGCTTGGGGGCAGGTGCAGGGGAACAAGAGACCCAGTACTTC. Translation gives CSSSLGAGAGEQETQYF.

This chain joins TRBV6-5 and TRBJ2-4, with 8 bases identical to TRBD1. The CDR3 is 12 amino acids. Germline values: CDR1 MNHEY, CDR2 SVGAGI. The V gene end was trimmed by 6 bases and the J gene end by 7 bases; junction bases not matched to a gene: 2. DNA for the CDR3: TGTGCCAGCAGGGACAGGGTCAACATTCAGTACTTC. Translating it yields CASRDRVNIQYF.

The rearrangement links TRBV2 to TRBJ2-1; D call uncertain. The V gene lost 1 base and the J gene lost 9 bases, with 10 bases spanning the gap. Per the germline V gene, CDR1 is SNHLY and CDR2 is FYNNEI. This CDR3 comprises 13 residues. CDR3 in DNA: TGTGCCAGCAGTGAAGTAGCCGGCGGTGAGCAGTTCTTC. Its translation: CASSEVAGGEQFF.

The CDR3 DNA reads as TGTGCCATCAGTGAGTCGGACAGAGACGATGGCTACACCTTC. Protein product: CAISESDRDDGYTF. This chain joins TRBV10-3 and TRBJ1-2, with D tentatively TRBD1 (6 bases). The germline CDR1 and CDR2 sequences are ENHRY and SYGVKD. V lost 0 bases and J lost 6, with 11 bases in between. The CDR3 spans 14 residues.

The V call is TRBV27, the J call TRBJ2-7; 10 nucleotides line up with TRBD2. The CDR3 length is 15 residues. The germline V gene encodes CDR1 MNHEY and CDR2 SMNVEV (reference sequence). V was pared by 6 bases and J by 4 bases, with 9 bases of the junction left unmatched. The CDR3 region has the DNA TGTGCCAGCAGGCCAGGGGCTAGCGGGAGATACGAGCAGTACTTC. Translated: CASRPGASGRYEQYF.

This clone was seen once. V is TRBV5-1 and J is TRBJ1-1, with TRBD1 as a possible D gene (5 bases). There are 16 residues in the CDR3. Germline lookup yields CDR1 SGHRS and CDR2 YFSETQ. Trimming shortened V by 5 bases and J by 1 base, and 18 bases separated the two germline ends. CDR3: CASSSGGESWNTEAFF. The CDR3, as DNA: TGCGCCAGCAGTTCTGGAGGGGAAAGTTGGAACACTGAAGCTTTCTTT. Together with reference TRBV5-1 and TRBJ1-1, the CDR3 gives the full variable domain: KAGVTQTPRYLIKTRGQQVTLSCSPISGHRSVSWYQQTPGQGLQFLFEYFSETQRNKGNFPGRFSGRQFSNSRSEMNVSTLELGDSALYLCASSSGGESWNTEAFFGQGTRLTVV.

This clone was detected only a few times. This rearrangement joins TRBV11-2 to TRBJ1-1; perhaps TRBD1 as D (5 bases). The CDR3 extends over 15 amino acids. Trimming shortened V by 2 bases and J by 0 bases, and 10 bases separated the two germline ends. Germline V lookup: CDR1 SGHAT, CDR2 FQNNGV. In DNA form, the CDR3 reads TGTGCCAGCAGCTTACTCGCAGGGATGAACACTGAAGCTTTCTTT. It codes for CASSLLAGMNTEAFF.

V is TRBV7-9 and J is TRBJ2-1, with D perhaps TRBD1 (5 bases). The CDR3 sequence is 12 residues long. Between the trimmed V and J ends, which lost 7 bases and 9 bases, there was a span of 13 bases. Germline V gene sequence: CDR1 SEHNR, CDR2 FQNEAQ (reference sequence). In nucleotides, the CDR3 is TGTGCCAGCACCCGAAGAGACAGTGAGCAGTTCTTC. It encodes CASTRRDSEQFF.

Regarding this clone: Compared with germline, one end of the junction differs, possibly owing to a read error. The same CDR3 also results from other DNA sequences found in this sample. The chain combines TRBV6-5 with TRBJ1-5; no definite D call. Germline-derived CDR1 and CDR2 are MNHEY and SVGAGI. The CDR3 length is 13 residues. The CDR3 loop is CASSYAGDQPQHF. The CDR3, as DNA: TGCGCCAGCAGTTACGCCGGAGATCAGCCCCAGCATTTT.

The CDR3 protein is CASSLSRQETQYF. CDR3 DNA sequence: TGTGCCAGCAGCTTGTCGCGCCAAGAGACCCAGTACTTC. The rearrangement joins TRBV7-2 to TRBJ2-5; D is uncertain. The V gene lost 3 bases and the J gene lost 1 base, with 6 bases spanning the gap. CDR1 SGHTA and CDR2 FQGNSA come from the germline V gene. This CDR3 is built from 13 residues.

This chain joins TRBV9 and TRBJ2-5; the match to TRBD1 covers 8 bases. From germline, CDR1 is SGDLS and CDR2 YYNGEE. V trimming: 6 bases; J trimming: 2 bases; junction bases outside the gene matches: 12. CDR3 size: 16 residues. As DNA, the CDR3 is TGTGCCAGCACGGAACGGGGGACAGGTTATCAAGAGACCCAGTACTTC. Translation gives CASTERGTGYQETQYF.

This chain's CDR3 is CASSTAGSFWPQHF. The CDR3 nucleotides read TGTGCCAGTAGTACGGCCGGGAGTTTCTGGCCCCAGCATTTT. This chain joins TRBV19 and TRBJ1-5, with no clear D. The V end lost 4 bases, the J end lost 9 bases, and 16 bases lay between the germline ends. Germline-derived CDR1 and CDR2 are LNHDA and SQIVND (reference sequence). CDR3 length: 14 residues. Using reference TRBV19 and TRBJ1-5 for the parts outside the CDR3, the full variable domain is DGGITQSPKYLFRKEGQNVTLSCEQNLNHDAMYWYRQDPGQGLRLIYYSQIVNDFQKGDIAEGYSVSREKKESFPLTVTSAQKNPTAFYLCASSTAGSFWPQHFGDGTRLSIL.

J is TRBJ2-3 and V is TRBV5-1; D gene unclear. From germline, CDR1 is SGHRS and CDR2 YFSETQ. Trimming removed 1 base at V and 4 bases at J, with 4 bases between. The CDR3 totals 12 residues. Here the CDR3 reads CASSLSADTQYF. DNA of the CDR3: TGCGCCAGCAGCTTGTCGGCAGATACGCAGTATTTT.